This T cell receptor beta chain came from a study of Ad26.COV2.S vaccination and SARS-CoV-2 variants. Regarding the study as a whole: Relative to placebo recipients, vaccine recipients exhibited elevated spike-specific TCR breadth.

The data were produced by immunoSEQ multiplex PCR, yet TCRdb's version contains in-frame clones alone and is incomplete. This table has 200,000 to 300,000 clones, around nine tenths appearing once. Treatment in this sample: 19 received Ad26.COV2.S at low or high dose, single or two shots; roughly five received placebo; per-sample allocation not given. After the first vaccine or placebo injection, samples were drawn on day 63. Boston hosted the donor, who was an adult aged 18-55 years. As concerns this clone: Its target is unknown.

CDR3 size: 18 residues. J was trimmed by 3 bases and V by 7 bases; bases with no gene match: 20. Germline V lookup: CDR1 SNHLY, CDR2 FYNNEI. Specimen: peripheral blood, collected in a trial of Ad26.COV2.S vaccine versus placebo. This sequence was found in a person between 18 and 60 years old who received the Ad26.COV2.S COVID-19 vaccine or a placebo. V gene TRBV2 combines with J gene TRBJ2-7; TRBD1 matches 8 bases. The chain's CDR3 is CASNPGQVSPEDYYEQYF. Here the CDR3 DNA reads TGTGCCAGCAACCCGGGACAGGTTTCCCCCGAGGACTACTACGAGCAGTACTTC.